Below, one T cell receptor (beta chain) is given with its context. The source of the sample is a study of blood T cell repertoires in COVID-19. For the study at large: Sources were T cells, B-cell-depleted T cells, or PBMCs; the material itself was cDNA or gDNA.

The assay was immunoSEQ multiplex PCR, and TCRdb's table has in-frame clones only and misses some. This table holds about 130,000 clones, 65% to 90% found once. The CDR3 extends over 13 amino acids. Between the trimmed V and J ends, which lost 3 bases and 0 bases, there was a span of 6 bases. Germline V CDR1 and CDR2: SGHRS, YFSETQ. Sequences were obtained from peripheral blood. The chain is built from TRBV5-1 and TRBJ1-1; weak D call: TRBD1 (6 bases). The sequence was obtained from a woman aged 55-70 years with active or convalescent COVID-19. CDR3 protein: CASSWDMNTEAFF. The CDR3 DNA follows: TGCGCCAGCAGCTGGGACATGAACACTGAAGCTTTCTTT. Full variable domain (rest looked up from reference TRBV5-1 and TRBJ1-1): KAGVTQTPRYLIKTRGQQVTLSCSPISGHRSVSWYQQTPGQGLQFLFEYFSETQRNKGNFPGRFSGRQFSNSRSEMNVSTLELGDSALYLCASSWDMNTEAFFGQGTRLTVV.